One and the same sample provided the 3 T cell receptor beta chains below, sequenced in a study of Graves' ophthalmopathy and Graves' hyperthyroidism (dated by TCRdb to the late 2010s). Sequencing used an Illumina HiSeq 2000. For repertoire sequencing, TCR beta CDR3 regions were amplified from RNA transcripts. HTBI primers and the Qiagen OneStep RT-PCR kit were used in a first-round RT-PCR, which was followed by a second-round multiplex PCR, size selection and purification. TCRdb's own reprocessing of the public reads used fastp at Q25 and MiXCR and kept productive beta chains. For every CDR3 protein sequence, its rows merge into one entry that carries the most common genes and DNA. Present in this sample are over a million distinct CDR3 sequences, approximately 35% of which were seen just once. The ten largest clones add up to approximately 10% of the sample. The sample was peripheral blood or thyroid tissue (not recorded which). All receptors come from an adult man with Graves' hyperthyroidism.

Details on this clonotype: A much larger clone is a single base away; this may be a read error. The gene calls are TRBV7-8 and TRBJ2-5; 10 bases are shared with TRBD2. V gave up 6 bases and J gave up 5 bases; unmatched junction bases: 9. This CDR3 is 15 amino acids long. Germline CDR1 SGHVS, CDR2 FQNEAQ. The CDR3 sequence: CASRSSGGVQETQYF. The CDR3 DNA reads as TGTGCCAGCAGGTCGAGCGGGGGGGTACAGGAGACCCAGTACTTC.

On this clonotype: A much larger clone differs from this one at a single base, so this may be a read error. The chain links TRBV5-4 to TRBJ1-6; D might be TRBD1 (6 bases). CDR1 and CDR2 from the germline V gene are SGHNT and YYREEE (reference sequence). This CDR3 has 15 residues. Trimming took off 4 bases at V and 5 bases at J, with 13 bases between the two ends. CDR3 amino acids: CASSRRGQNNSPLHF. As DNA, the CDR3 is TGTGCCAGCAGCCGGAGAGGACAGAATAATTCACCCCTCCACTTT.

This clonotype was counted between two and nine times. This chain connects TRBV29-1 to TRBJ2-3; D possibly matches TRBD1 or TRBD2 (5 bases each). Germline CDR1 is SQVTM and CDR2 is ANQGSEA. CDR3 size: 14 residues. The ends were cut back, 6 bases at V and 1 base at J, with 14 bases in the middle. In nucleotides, the CDR3 is TGCAGCGTGGGGACGGTTTTGGGCACAGATACGCAGTATTTT. Its translation is CSVGTVLGTDTQYF.